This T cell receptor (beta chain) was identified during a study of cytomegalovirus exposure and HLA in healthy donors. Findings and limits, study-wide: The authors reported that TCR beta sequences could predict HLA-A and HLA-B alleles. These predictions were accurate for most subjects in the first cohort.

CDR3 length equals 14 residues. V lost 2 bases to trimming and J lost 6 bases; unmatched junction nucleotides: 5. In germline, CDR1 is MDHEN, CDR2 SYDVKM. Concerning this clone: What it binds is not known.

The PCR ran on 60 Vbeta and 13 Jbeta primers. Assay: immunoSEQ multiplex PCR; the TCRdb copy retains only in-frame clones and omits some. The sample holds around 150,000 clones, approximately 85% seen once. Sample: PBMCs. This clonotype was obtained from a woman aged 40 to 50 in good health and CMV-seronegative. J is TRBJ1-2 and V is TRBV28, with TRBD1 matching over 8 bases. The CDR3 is CASSLPTGVNGYTF. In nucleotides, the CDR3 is TGTGCCAGCAGTTTACCGACAGGGGTTAATGGCTACACCTTC.